These 31 T cell receptor beta chains were all obtained from the same sample, sequenced in a study of blood T cell repertoires in COVID-19. Sequenced by immunoSEQ multiplex PCR; TCRdb stores in-frame clones only, minus some. The sample consists of tens of thousands of clones, roughly 90% of them appearing once. Material for sequencing was peripheral blood. The receptors derive from a human donor in a cohort sampled during active COVID-19.

The gene calls are TRBV7-2 and TRBJ2-3; 13 nucleotides agree with TRBD2. Germline assignment: CDR1 SGHTA and CDR2 FQGNSA. This CDR3 spans 17 amino acids. V lost 5 bases and J lost 8; bases outside the gene matches: 13. For the CDR3, the DNA is TGTGCCAGCAGCATCACTAGCGGGAGGGCCACCCCTATTACGCAGTATTTT. Its translation: CASSITSGRATPITQYF.

The CDR3 nucleotides read TGTGCCAGCAGTTCGGAGACGGGGGTGTTCTTACTCACAGATACGCAGTATTTT. Its protein product is CASSSETGVFLLTDTQYF. This chain links TRBV27 with TRBJ2-3, with D maybe TRBD2 (6 bases). The ends were cut back, 4 bases at V and 2 bases at J, with 22 bases in the middle. CDR3 length: 18 residues. Germline V gene sequence: CDR1 MNHEY, CDR2 SMNVEV (reference sequence).

V and J are TRBV7-2 and TRBJ2-7; D might be TRBD1 (6 bases). V lost 2 bases and J 2 bases, leaving 13 bases between the germline ends. This CDR3 region has 15 residues. Looked up from germline, CDR1 is SGHTA and CDR2 is FQGNSA. For the CDR3, the DNA is TGTGCCAGCAGCTTATCAGGGGTACGACCCTACGAGCAGTACTTC. Protein sequence: CASSLSGVRPYEQYF.

The rearrangement joins TRBV4-2 to TRBJ1-5; TRBD1 might be the D (5 bases). The CDR3 runs to 15 residues. Germline V CDR1 and CDR2: LGHNA, YNFKEQ. V lost 4 bases and J lost 1, with 11 bases in between. The CDR3: CASSPYGGSNQPQHF. The CDR3 DNA is TGTGCCAGCAGCCCCTATGGGGGGAGCAATCAGCCCCAGCATTTT.

Details on this clone: The same CDR3 also results from other DNA sequences found in this sample. V and J are TRBV7-9 and TRBJ1-1; D may be TRBD1 (5 bases). The germline V gene encodes CDR1 SEHNR and CDR2 FQNEAQ (reference sequence). The CDR3 totals 14 residues. Trimming left V 4 bases short and J 6 bases short, with 15 bases between. CDR3 in amino acids: CASSSGAVEPEAFF. The CDR3 DNA follows: TGTGCCAGCAGCTCTGGGGCGGTGGAGCCTGAAGCTTTCTTT. Combining the CDR3 with reference TRBV7-9 and TRBJ1-1 gives the whole variable domain DTGVSQNPRHKITKRGQNVTFRCDPISEHNRLYWYRQTLGQGPEFLTYFQNEAQLEKSRLLSDRFSAERPKGSFSTLEIQRTEQGDSAMYLCASSSGAVEPEAFFGQGTRLTVV.

This clone was seen a single time. Other DNA sequences in this specimen translate into the identical CDR3. The rearrangement links TRBV6-6 to TRBJ1-1; D not resolved. Looked up from germline, CDR1 is MNHNY and CDR2 is SVGAGI (reference sequence). V lost 3 bases to trimming and J lost 0 bases, with 8 bases between them. The CDR3 sequence is 14 residues long. The CDR3 coding sequence is TGTGCCAGCAGTTATTCCGAGGTGAACACTGAAGCTTTCTTT. It encodes CASSYSEVNTEAFF.

This sequence joins TRBV29-1 and TRBJ1-1; 10 positions agree with TRBD1. Germline loops: CDR1 SQVTM, CDR2 ANQGSEA. The CDR3 covers 13 residues. V gave up 4 bases and J gave up 5 bases; unmatched junction bases: 4. DNA of the CDR3: TGCAGCGTTGGAGACAGGGGGCTTACTGAAGCTTTCTTT. Amino acids: CSVGDRGLTEAFF.

The chain recombines TRBV30 with TRBJ2-2; D gene ambiguous. CDR3 length equals 13 residues. Germline loops: CDR1 GTSNPN, CDR2 SVGIG (reference sequence). V was shortened by 8 bases and J by 4 bases, with 14 bases between the two germline ends. The CDR3 bases are TGTGCCCCCACCCCCGGTTCCACCGGGGAGCTGTTTTTT. It yields the protein CAPTPGSTGELFF.

This sequence joins TRBV6-6 and TRBJ1-1; TRBD1 matches 7 bases. The CDR3 covers 13 residues. The germline V gene encodes CDR1 MNHNY and CDR2 SVGAGI (reference sequence). V trimming: 2 bases; J trimming: 3 bases; junction bases outside the gene matches: 0. The CDR3 protein is CASSYTGDTEAFF. CDR3 nucleotides: TGTGCCAGCAGTTACACAGGGGACACTGAAGCTTTCTTT.

The chain links TRBV30 to TRBJ2-3; 7 bases line up with TRBD1. The CDR3 spans 15 residues. The junction had 8 bases not matched to a gene; V was cut back by 2 bases and J by 3 bases. Germline loops: CDR1 GTSNPN, CDR2 SVGIG (reference sequence). The CDR3 region is CAWSSLGTVTDTQYF. CDR3 DNA: TGTGCCTGGAGTTCCCTCGGGACAGTAACAGATACGCAGTATTTT. Full variable domain (remainder filled in from reference TRBV30 and TRBJ2-3): SQTIHQWPATLVQPVGSPLSLECTVEGTSNPNLYWYRQAAGRGLQLLFYSVGIGQISSEVPQNLSASRPQDRQFILSSKKLLLSDSGFYLCAWSSLGTVTDTQYFGPGTRLTVL.

The chain uses TRBV4-3 and TRBJ2-7, with 12 bases aligning to TRBD2. Germline CDR1 is LGHNA and CDR2 is YSLEER. This CDR3 contains 15 residues. Losses at the gene ends were 2 bases for V and 5 bases for J; bases not matched to a gene: 4. CDR3 DNA: TGCGCCAGCAGCCAACTAGCGGGAGGGGGCGACGAGCAGTACTTC. It specifies CASSQLAGGGDEQYF.

The DNA of the CDR3 is TGTGCCAGCAGCGTAGAAGGAGGGGCCATGAACACTGAAGCTTTCTTT. Translated, it gives CASSVEGGAMNTEAFF. V usage is TRBV9 and J usage is TRBJ1-1, with a weak D call TRBD1 (5 bases). Germline loops: CDR1 SGDLS, CDR2 YYNGEE. Trimming removed 0 bases from V and 0 bases from J, with 12 bases in between. CDR3 length equals 16 residues.

This clone was seen a few times. The genes are TRBV6-4 and TRBJ2-7; 7 bases are a match to TRBD1. CDR1 and CDR2 (germline): MRHNA, SNTAGT. CDR3 length: 16 residues. Trimming removed 6 bases from V and 7 bases from J; junction bases left unmatched: 18. Written as DNA, the CDR3 is TGTGCCAGCAGGACCCGGGACAGACAGAGCCCCTGGGAGCAGTACTTC. Encoded protein: CASRTRDRQSPWEQYF.

As concerns this clone: The germline gene is not matched at one end of the junction; a read error may be the cause. This chain connects TRBV4-2 to TRBJ2-2, with D possibly TRBD2 on 6 matching bases. The CDR3 covers 14 residues. Per the germline V gene, CDR1 is LGHNA and CDR2 is YNFKEQ. CDR3 amino acids: CASSQGRETEELFF. CDR3 sequence (DNA): TGTGCCAGCAGCCAAGGCCGGGAGACCGAGGAGCTGTTTTTT.

This clone has just one count. The chain uses TRBV10-2 and TRBJ2-1, with TRBD2 identical over 7 bases. In germline, CDR1 is WSHSY, CDR2 SAAADI. V gave up 6 bases and J gave up 0 bases; unmatched junction bases: 8. The CDR3 sequence is 16 residues long. CDR3 residues: CASRESGAGSYNEQFF. DNA for the CDR3: TGCGCCAGCAGAGAGAGCGGGGCCGGCTCCTACAATGAGCAGTTCTTC.

The chain uses TRBV28 and TRBJ1-2; D not resolved. The CDR3 contains 14 residues. The germline CDR1 and CDR2 sequences are MDHEN and SYDVKM. V dropped 3 bases and J dropped 6 bases, with 14 bases sitting between them. CDR3 DNA sequence: TGTGCCAGCAGTTTTATAGCCCGTTTGGATGGCTACACCTTC. Its protein is CASSFIARLDGYTF.

The gene calls are TRBV7-3 and TRBJ2-7, with 7 bases identical to TRBD2. The CDR3 runs 13 residues. V gave up 5 bases and J gave up 9 bases; unmatched junction bases: 10. Germline loops: CDR1 SGHTA, CDR2 FQGTGA. This chain's CDR3 is CASSIKAGNGQYF. The CDR3 nucleotides are TGTGCCAGCAGCATAAAAGCGGGGAACGGGCAGTACTTC.

This chain uses TRBV20-1 with TRBJ2-7; 8 nucleotides agree with TRBD2. Looked up from germline, CDR1 is DFQATT and CDR2 is SNEGSKA (reference sequence). The CDR3 length is 13 residues. V dropped 3 bases and J dropped 1; count of bases not matched to a gene: 2. The CDR3 protein is CSASASGSYEQYF. CDR3 DNA: TGCAGTGCTAGTGCTAGCGGGTCCTACGAGCAGTACTTC.

The J gene is TRBJ2-1, the V gene TRBV11-3, with a tentative D call TRBD2 (6 bases). Looked up from germline, CDR1 is SGHNT and CDR2 is YENEEA. Trimming took 0 bases from V and 0 from J, leaving 9 bases between them. The CDR3 loop spans 16 amino acids. This CDR3 is CASSLDGGGSYNEQFF. The CDR3 coding sequence is TGTGCCAGCAGCTTAGACGGGGGAGGCTCCTACAATGAGCAGTTCTTC.

This rearrangement joins TRBV4-3 to TRBJ2-1; 9 nucleotides align to TRBD2. This CDR3 has 18 amino acids. V shed 1 base and J 0 bases; nucleotides not matched to a gene: 7. The germline V gene has CDR1 LGHNA and CDR2 YSLEER. The chain's CDR3 is CASSQGASGTLSYNEQFF. The DNA of the CDR3 is TGCGCCAGCAGCCAAGGGGCTAGCGGGACCCTCTCCTACAATGAGCAGTTCTTC.

The V and J genes are TRBV3-1 (or the pseudogene TRBV3-2) and TRBJ1-3; no clear D gene. V was pared by 5 bases and J by 4 bases, with 3 bases between. This CDR3 comprises 11 residues. Germline assignment: CDR1 LGHDT and CDR2 YNNKEL (reference sequence). Here the CDR3 reads CASSEGNTIYF. The CDR3 region has the DNA TGTGCCAGCAGCGAGGGAAACACCATATATTTT.

The chain carries TRBV18 and TRBJ1-2; 7 bases are a match to TRBD1. This CDR3 is built from 13 residues. Germline V gene data show CDR1 as KGHSH and CDR2 as LQKENI. The junction had 2 bases not matched to a gene; V was cut back by 3 bases and J by 4 bases. The CDR3 is CASSPDRFYGYTF. The CDR3 nucleotides read TGTGCCAGCTCACCGGACAGGTTCTATGGCTACACCTTC.

Notes on this clone: An end of the junction does not agree with germline; a read error may underlie this. The rearrangement uses TRBV2 and TRBJ2-2, with 7 bases identical to TRBD1. This CDR3 is 15 amino acids long. Germline CDR1 SNHLY, CDR2 FYNNEI. DNA of the CDR3: TGTGCCAGCAGAGAAGGGGGCGTAAACACCGGGGAGCTGTTTTTT. This gives the protein CASREGGVNTGELFF.

This clone has a single count. The chain uses TRBV5-4 and TRBJ2-5; tentative D call: TRBD2 (5 bases). CDR1 SGHNT and CDR2 YYREEE come from the germline V gene (reference sequence). The length of the CDR3 is 13 residues. With 4 bases removed from V and 3 bases from J, the gap between germline ends came to 10 bases. In DNA form, the CDR3 reads TGTGCCAGCAGCCCCCGGACTGAAGAGACCCAGTACTTC. Translating gives CASSPRTEETQYF. Full variable domain (missing parts from reference TRBV5-4 and TRBJ2-5): ETGVTQSPTHLIKTRGQQVTLRCSSQSGHNTVSWYQQALGQGPQFIFQYYREEENGRGNFPPRFSGLQFPNYSSELNVNALELDDSALYLCASSPRTEETQYFGPGTRLLVL.

This chain joins TRBV7-2 and TRBJ1-4; D unclear. The germline V and J ends were trimmed by 3 bases and 5 bases, with 13 bases remaining between them. This CDR3 is 15 amino acids long. Per the germline V gene, CDR1 is SGHTA and CDR2 is FQGNSA. CDR3 region: CASSLQLGENEKLFF. DNA of the CDR3: TGTGCCAGCAGCTTGCAGCTTGGGGAGAATGAAAAACTGTTTTTT.

This chain links TRBV14 with TRBJ2-5; 7 nucleotides agree with TRBD1. Per germline, CDR1 SGHDN and CDR2 FVKESK. J was trimmed by 5 bases and V by 4 bases; bases with no gene match: 13. The CDR3 is made up of 16 amino acids. CDR3 coding DNA: TGTGCCAGCAGCCGTCGAGGGGGCTACCCACGGGAGACCCAGTACTTC. Its protein product is CASSRRGGYPRETQYF.

The V gene is TRBV19, the J gene TRBJ1-5; D unresolved. The germline gives CDR1 LNHDA, CDR2 SQIVND (reference sequence). The CDR3 is 14 residues long. Trimming shortened V by 8 bases and J by 5 bases, and 16 bases separated the two germline ends. CDR3 in amino acids: CASCGRSEDQPQHF. DNA for the CDR3: TGTGCCAGTTGTGGCAGATCTGAGGATCAGCCCCAGCATTTT.

The rearrangement links TRBV27 to TRBJ2-3, with TRBD1 identical over 7 bases. Germline assignment: CDR1 MNHEY and CDR2 SMNVEV (reference sequence). This CDR3 is 15 amino acids long. The junction had 4 bases not matched to a gene; V was cut back by 2 bases and J by 2 bases. The CDR3 nucleotides are TGTGCCAGCAGTTTACGGGGACAGTCCACAGATACGCAGTATTTT. It encodes CASSLRGQSTDTQYF.

This sequence joins TRBV2 and TRBJ1-5; D call uncertain. From germline, CDR1 is SNHLY and CDR2 FYNNEI. The V end lost 4 bases, the J end lost 7 bases, and 14 bases lay between the germline ends. This CDR3 has 14 amino acids. CDR3 amino acids: CASSGPGRGQPQHF. The CDR3 bases are TGTGCCAGCAGTGGTCCAGGAAGAGGGCAGCCCCAGCATTTT.

J is TRBJ1-2 and V is TRBV7-2, with unresolved D. This CDR3 has 13 amino acids. Trimming shortened V by 2 bases and J by 8 bases, and 12 bases separated the two germline ends. CDR1 is SGHTA and CDR2 is FQGNSA in the germline V gene. CDR3 in amino acids: CASSLTGLWGYTF. CDR3 bases: TGTGCCAGCAGCTTAACCGGGTTGTGGGGCTACACCTTC.

The chain links TRBV4-1 to TRBJ1-4, with 8 positions matching TRBD1. V shed 10 bases and J 2 bases; nucleotides not matched to a gene: 9. CDR1 and CDR2 from the germline V gene are MGHRA and YSYEKL. The CDR3 runs to 15 residues. The CDR3 loop reads CATSGTGSTNEKLFF. DNA of the CDR3: TGCGCCACCTCCGGGACAGGCTCGACTAATGAAAAACTGTTTTTT.